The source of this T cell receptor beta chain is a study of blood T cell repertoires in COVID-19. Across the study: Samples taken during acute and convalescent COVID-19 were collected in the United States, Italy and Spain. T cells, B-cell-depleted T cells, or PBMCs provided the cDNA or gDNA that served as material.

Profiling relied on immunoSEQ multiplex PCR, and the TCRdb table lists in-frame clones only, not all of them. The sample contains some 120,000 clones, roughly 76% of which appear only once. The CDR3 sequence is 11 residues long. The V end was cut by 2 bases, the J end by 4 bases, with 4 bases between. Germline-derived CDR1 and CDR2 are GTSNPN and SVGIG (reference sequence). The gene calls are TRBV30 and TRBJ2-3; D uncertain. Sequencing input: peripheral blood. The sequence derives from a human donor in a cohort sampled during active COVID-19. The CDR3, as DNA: TGTGCCTGGAGTACGGCAGATACGCAGTATTTT. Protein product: CAWSTADTQYF. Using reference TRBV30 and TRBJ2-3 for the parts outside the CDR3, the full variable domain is SQTIHQWPATLVQPVGSPLSLECTVEGTSNPNLYWYRQAAGRGLQLLFYSVGIGQISSEVPQNLSASRPQDRQFILSSKKLLLSDSGFYLCAWSTADTQYFGPGTRLTVL.